These 18 T cell receptor beta chains were sequenced from one sample in a study of T cell responses to AZD1222 COVID-19 vaccine. Data came from immunoSEQ multiplex PCR; TCRdb stores just in-frame clones and leaves some out. Here the sample spans under 150,000 clones, around 93% being singletons. Sequencing used peripheral blood, obtained on day 0 of AZD1222 vaccination. The source is an adult in good health.

The chain links TRBV23-1 to TRBJ2-2, with D unresolved. TRBV23-1 is an open reading frame whose function is uncertain. CDR3 size: 17 residues. V was cut by 0 bases and J by 4 bases, with 15 bases left in between. CDR3 residues: CASSQSARRLGTGELFF. Written as DNA, the CDR3 is TGCGCCAGCAGTCAATCGGCGAGAAGGCTGGGCACCGGGGAGCTGTTTTTT.

The CDR3 DNA is TGTGCCAGCAGCTTGGGGGTCGCGGCAGGCACAGATACGCAGTATTTT. It specifies CASSLGVAAGTDTQYF. This chain links TRBV5-4 with TRBJ2-3, with unresolved D. Trimming stripped 0 bases from V and 1 base from J, with 12 bases between. The CDR3 runs to 16 residues. Germline V gene lookup returns CDR1 SGHNT and CDR2 YYREEE (reference sequence). Combining the CDR3 with reference TRBV5-4 and TRBJ2-3 gives the whole variable domain ETGVTQSPTHLIKTRGQQVTLRCSSQSGHNTVSWYQQALGQGPQFIFQYYREEENGRGNFPPRFSGLQFPNYSSELNVNALELDDSALYLCASSLGVAAGTDTQYFGPGTRLTVL.

V gene TRBV5-5 combines with J gene TRBJ2-2; the D gene is possibly TRBD1 (5 bases). V was trimmed by 4 bases and J by 0 bases, leaving 22 bases between them. The CDR3 is 19 residues long. Germline CDR1 SGHKS, CDR2 YYEKEE (reference sequence). CDR3 coding DNA: TGTGCCAGCAGCCCCCTAGTCGCAGATGGGGCAACGAACACCGGGGAGCTGTTTTTT. As protein: CASSPLVADGATNTGELFF.

This chain links TRBV19 with TRBJ2-5; D possibly uses TRBD1 or TRBD2 (5 bases each). Germline CDR1 is LNHDA and CDR2 is SQIVND (reference sequence). The CDR3 runs to 15 residues. V lost 4 bases, J lost 4 bases, and 16 bases lay in between. DNA of the CDR3: TGTGCCAGTAGTAGGAGTTGGGACCCCTCAGAGACCCAGTACTTC. Translation gives CASSRSWDPSETQYF.

The chain couples TRBV11-2 to TRBJ1-1; 10 nucleotides align to TRBD1. This CDR3 region has 14 residues. Trimming took 3 bases from V and 5 from J; bases not matched to a gene: 3. CDR1 is SGHAT and CDR2 is FQNNGV in the germline V gene. The CDR3 here is CASSFPGQGTEAFF. As DNA, the CDR3 is TGTGCCAGCAGCTTCCCGGGACAGGGGACTGAAGCTTTCTTT.

CDR3 sequence: CASGNRGPYEQYF. The CDR3 DNA follows: TGTGCCAGTGGTAACAGGGGTCCCTACGAGCAGTACTTC. This chain connects TRBV19 to TRBJ2-7, with TRBD1 matching over 7 bases. V gave up 8 bases and J gave up 2 bases; unmatched junction bases: 6. Germline V lookup: CDR1 LNHDA, CDR2 SQIVND (reference sequence). CDR3 length equals 13 residues.

This clone was seen once. Here the CDR3 reads CASSRGAGTEAFF. CDR3 coding DNA: TGTGCCAGCAGTCGGGGCGCTGGCACTGAAGCTTTCTTT. This chain joins TRBV6-4 and TRBJ1-1; tentative D call: TRBD1 (5 bases). Germline V lookup: CDR1 MRHNA, CDR2 SNTAGT. The CDR3 extends over 13 amino acids. The V end was cut by 5 bases, the J end by 4 bases, with 11 bases between.

The V call is TRBV5-4, the J call TRBJ1-6, with D unclear. This CDR3 contains 15 residues. Looked up from germline, CDR1 is SGHNT and CDR2 is YYREEE (reference sequence). Trimming removed 5 bases at V and 5 bases at J, with 14 bases between. The CDR3 region is CASSSRGLDNSPLHF. For the CDR3, the DNA is TGTGCCAGCAGTTCCCGTGGCCTAGATAATTCACCCCTCCACTTT.

To note about this clone: Different DNA sequences within this sample yield the same CDR3. The rearrangement uses TRBV11-2 and TRBJ1-1; TRBD1 matches at 7 bases. Unmatched junction bases numbered 6, after V lost 3 bases and J lost 5 bases. The CDR3 has 14 residues. In germline, CDR1 is SGHAT, CDR2 FQNNGV. Written as DNA, the CDR3 is TGTGCCAGCAGCTTGCCGACAGGGAGTACTGAAGCTTTCTTT. Protein product: CASSLPTGSTEAFF.

This chain connects TRBV9 to TRBJ2-2, with a weak D call TRBD2 (6 bases). Germline assignment: CDR1 SGDLS and CDR2 YYNGEE. The ends were cut back, 2 bases at V and 3 bases at J, with 17 bases in the middle. The CDR3 is 17 amino acids. The CDR3, as DNA: TGTGCCAGCAGCGTTACGACCGGGACTTCTCACACCGGGGAGCTGTTTTTT. This codes for CASSVTTGTSHTGELFF.

In this sample, this clone turned up once. This sequence joins TRBV27 and TRBJ1-2; 9 positions match TRBD1. The CDR3 spans 15 residues. The V and J ends lost 4 bases and 2 bases, in that order; junction bases with no gene match: 5. From germline, CDR1 is MNHEY and CDR2 SMNVEV (reference sequence). CDR3 in DNA: TGTGCCAGCAGTTCTTCCGGGACAGGGAACTATGGCTACACCTTC. Its translation is CASSSSGTGNYGYTF.

The chain links TRBV3-1 (or the pseudogene TRBV3-2) to TRBJ2-5, with TRBD2 matching over 10 bases. Per germline, CDR1 LGHDT and CDR2 YNNKEL (reference sequence). V dropped 0 bases and J dropped 1; count of bases not matched to a gene: 2. The CDR3 totals 16 residues. This chain's CDR3 is CASSQELAGPQETQYF. The CDR3 nucleotides read TGTGCCAGCAGCCAAGAACTAGCGGGACCCCAAGAGACCCAGTACTTC.

This clone was seen a single time. This chain joins TRBV10-3 and TRBJ1-2; D is unclear. The CDR3 has 15 residues. From germline, CDR1 is ENHRY and CDR2 SYGVKD. Trimming left V 2 bases short and J 2 bases short, with 12 bases between. CDR3 amino acids: CAISEVKVLNYGYTF. The CDR3 DNA follows: TGTGCCATCAGTGAGGTGAAAGTGTTGAACTATGGCTACACCTTC.

The V call is TRBV28, the J call TRBJ2-2; D might be TRBD1 (5 bases). Trimming took off 3 bases at V and 5 bases at J, with 10 bases between the two ends. Per germline, CDR1 MDHEN and CDR2 SYDVKM. This CDR3 is built from 14 residues. CDR3 loop: CASSFQGRTGELFF. CDR3 bases: TGTGCCAGCAGTTTCCAGGGTAGGACCGGGGAGCTGTTTTTT.

The rearrangement uses TRBV6-6 and TRBJ1-2, with D possibly matching TRBD1 (5 bases). V was pared by 8 bases and J by 5 bases, with 12 bases between. This CDR3 spans 12 amino acids. Germline V gene lookup returns CDR1 MNHNY and CDR2 SVGAGI (reference sequence). The CDR3 sequence: CASGEGRYGYTF. The CDR3 region has the DNA TGTGCCAGCGGTGAGGGGCGATATGGCTACACCTTC.

This clone is a singleton in its sample. The genes are TRBV7-2 and TRBJ2-2, with D hard to call. The CDR3 has 13 amino acids. In germline, CDR1 is SGHTA, CDR2 FQGNSA. The V gene lost 2 bases and the J gene lost 5 bases, with 6 bases spanning the gap. Written as DNA, the CDR3 is TGTGCCAGCAGCTTATTCCGGACCGGGGAGCTGTTTTTT. Amino acids: CASSLFRTGELFF.

In nucleotides, the CDR3 is TGTGCCAGCAGCTTAGTTCAGGGGGCGATGCCCCAGCATTTT. It is translated as CASSLVQGAMPQHF. The J gene is TRBJ1-5, the V gene TRBV7-8, with 8 bases that match TRBD1. This CDR3 is 14 amino acids long. In germline, CDR1 is SGHVS, CDR2 FQNEAQ. V lost 1 base and J lost 9; bases outside the gene matches: 5.

This chain links TRBV19 with TRBJ2-2; D not certain. The CDR3 is 15 amino acids. Germline CDR1 LNHDA, CDR2 SQIVND (reference sequence). V was clipped by 3 bases and J by 7 bases, with 15 bases between them. The CDR3 DNA sequence: TGTGCCAGTAGTATTGGTTTGGGGTTAAGCGGGGAGCTGTTTTTT. Amino acids: CASSIGLGLSGELFF.